The clone carrying this T cell receptor (beta chain) was observed a few times. The sample is drawn from a study of control samples from healthy donors and cancer patients. Trimming cost V 4 bases and J 5 bases; bases outside gene matches: 14. This CDR3 has 16 residues. The V gene's germline CDR1 is SGHNT and CDR2 YYREEE (reference sequence). Assay: immunoSEQ multiplex PCR; the TCRdb copy retains only in-frame clones and omits some. Of about 150,000 clones listed, over 85% are singletons. The sequence was collected from a man between 18 and 29 years old in good health. The genes are TRBV5-4 and TRBJ2-7; 8 positions agree with TRBD2. The source material was blood. The CDR3 DNA reads as TGTGCCAGCAGCGTAAGCGGGGGAGGGCTGGCAAACGAGCAGTACTTC. Its translation: CASSVSGGGLANEQYF.